This T cell receptor beta chain was recovered during a study of blood T cell repertoires in COVID-19. Study-level background: Spain, Italy and the United States supplied samples that represented acute and convalescent COVID-19. Sources were T cells, B-cell-depleted T cells, or PBMCs; the material itself was cDNA or gDNA.

As originally analysed: Nucleated cell counts were estimated from reference gene primer amplification. Profiled with immunoSEQ multiplex PCR; TCRdb holds only in-frame clones, not every one. V and J calls and clone size come straight from that table; D and trimming were deduced from the DNA. The sample consists of 140,000 or so clones, over 65% of them appearing once. This CDR3 comprises 15 residues. Trimming removed 3 bases from V and 2 bases from J; junction bases left unmatched: 6. CDR1 is SGHVS and CDR2 is FQNEAQ in the germline V gene. V gene TRBV7-8 combines with J gene TRBJ2-7, with 8 bases matching TRBD2. Sequenced input: peripheral blood. The TCR comes from a human donor in a cohort sampled during active COVID-19. CDR3 in amino acids: CASSFLDGRAYEQYV. For the CDR3, the DNA is TGTGCCAGCAGCTTTTTAGACGGGAGGGCCTACGAGCAGTACGTC.